A single sample is the source of the 22 T cell receptor beta chains below, sequenced in a study of T-cell reconstitution after alpha-beta-depleted transplantation in children. It was with unique molecular identifiers that the TCRbeta library was prepared. A single record per CDR3 protein comes from TCRdb applying MiXCR to the PCR reads. This sample yields hundreds of thousands of distinct CDR3 sequences, of which 10% to 15% are seen a single time; 2.2% belongs to the top ten. This sample comprised PBMCs, mostly from graft donor cells, obtained 360 days after TCRalphabeta/CD19-depleted stem cell transplant. The receptors were sampled from a male patient between 5 and 17 years old who had a stem cell transplant for acute myeloid leukemia, so the T cells may come from the graft donor.

At least ten counts were recorded for this clonotype. The J gene is TRBJ2-3, the V gene TRBV20-1; 9 bases match TRBD2. The CDR3 consists of 13 residues. V lost 7 bases, J lost 4 bases, and 6 bases stayed unmatched. Germline values: CDR1 DFQATT, CDR2 SNEGSKA (reference sequence). Here the CDR3 reads CSVLAGPPDTQYF. The CDR3 region has the DNA TGCAGTGTTCTAGCGGGACCGCCAGATACGCAGTATTTT.

The V and J genes are TRBV5-8 and TRBJ2-2; D is tentatively TRBD1 or TRBD2 (5 bases each). V lost 5 bases and J 5 bases, leaving 10 bases between the germline ends. From germline, CDR1 is SGHTS and CDR2 YDEGEE. The CDR3 spans 13 residues. The CDR3 sequence is CASSRGWTGELFF. The CDR3 coding sequence is TGTGCCAGCAGTCGGGGCTGGACCGGGGAGCTGTTTTTT.

This clonotype was observed a few times. V gene TRBV20-1 combines with J gene TRBJ1-5, with D unresolved. The CDR3 runs to 14 residues. The V gene's germline CDR1 is DFQATT and CDR2 SNEGSKA (reference sequence). V was pared by 0 bases and J by 9 bases, with 15 bases between. The CDR3 DNA reads TGCAGTGCTAGAGAGGGAGGTCCCAGCGGGCCCCAGCATTTT. This sequence encodes CSAREGGPSGPQHF.

This clonotype was seen more than once but under ten times. The V gene is TRBV5-3, the J gene TRBJ2-1; D not resolved. TRBV5-3 qualifies as an ORF whose function is uncertain. Trimming left V 10 bases short and J 0 bases short, with 17 bases between. This CDR3 contains 15 residues. The CDR3 protein is CAGSYAVSSYNEQFF. In DNA form, the CDR3 reads TGTGCCGGATCGTATGCGGTTAGCTCCTACAATGAGCAGTTCTTC.

This clonotype was seen repeatedly, ten times or more. This chain links TRBV4-2 with TRBJ2-7; D remains unclear. From germline, CDR1 is LGHNA and CDR2 YNFKEQ. Trimming removed 0 bases at V and 2 bases at J, with 11 bases between. The CDR3 is 15 residues long. This CDR3 is CASSQEGQGTYEQYF. The CDR3 coding sequence is TGTGCCAGCAGCCAAGAAGGCCAAGGGACCTACGAGCAGTACTTC.

There are many counts of this clonotype. The V and J genes are TRBV14 and TRBJ2-1, with D perhaps matching TRBD2 (5 bases). Germline CDR1 reads SGHDN; CDR2 reads FVKESK. CDR3 size: 13 residues. The V end was cut by 6 bases, the J end by 5 bases, with 11 bases between. CDR3 in DNA: TGTGCCAGCAGGCCCCGGACTCACAATGAGCAGTTCTTC. It is translated as CASRPRTHNEQFF.

The chain carries TRBV21-1 and TRBJ2-5; TRBD2 is taken as the D call from the table, unchecked against the DNA. TRBV21-1 is a recognized pseudogene. This CDR3 contains 16 residues. CDR3 protein: CVSSKVSKGRQETQYF. CDR3 DNA: TGTGTCAGCAGCAAAGTTTCGAAGGGCAGACAAGAGACCCAGTACTTC.

This sequence joins TRBV5-5 and TRBJ1-2; D gene unclear. The CDR3 length is 14 residues. The V end was cut by 3 bases, the J end by 12 bases, with 21 bases between. Germline loops: CDR1 SGHKS, CDR2 YYEKEE (reference sequence). The CDR3 reads CASSSGPNAVVDTF. The CDR3 nucleotides are TGTGCCAGCAGCTCCGGACCCAACGCGGTGGTGGACACCTTC.

This clonotype was seen once. Since a far larger clone is one base different, this is likely a read error. This chain connects TRBV12-3 or TRBV12-4 to TRBJ2-5; the D is unclear. CDR3 length equals 10 residues. Trimming pared 5 bases from V and 4 bases from J, leaving 2 bases between. DNA of the CDR3: TGTGCCAGCAGTATAGAGACCCAGTACTTC. Encoded protein: CASSIETQYF.

This clonotype came up a few times. The chain combines TRBV18 with TRBJ2-6, with 7 bases fitting TRBD2. J lost 0 bases, V lost 6 bases, and 14 bases had no gene match. Germline CDR1 and CDR2: KGHSH and LQKENI. This CDR3 comprises 19 residues. CDR3 in DNA: TGTGCCAGCTCTATTCTAGCCAGCGGGACCAACTCTGGGGCCAACGTCCTGACTTTC. This translates into CASSILASGTNSGANVLTF.

On this clonotype: It is likely a read error, because the conserved phenylalanine at the end of the CDR3 is missing. Written as DNA, the CDR3 is TGCAGCGTTGATGGGCCGGGGTTGAGCACTGAAGCTTTCGTT. Amino acids: CSVDGPGLSTEAFV. The chain couples TRBV29-1 to TRBJ1-1; D gene unclear. V was trimmed by 3 bases and J by 4 bases, leaving 15 bases between them. Germline CDR1 is SQVTM and CDR2 is ANQGSEA. The CDR3 runs to 14 residues.

V and J are TRBV28 and TRBJ2-7, with D hard to call. The CDR3 extends over 14 amino acids. Trimming left V 11 bases short and J 0 bases short, with 17 bases between. Per germline, CDR1 MDHEN and CDR2 SYDVKM. The CDR3 loop reads CAAAPAPSSYEQYF. CDR3 nucleotide sequence: TGTGCCGCAGCCCCGGCCCCTAGCTCCTACGAGCAGTACTTC.

This clonotype turned up a few times. The chain carries TRBV7-9 and TRBJ1-2; 8 bases match TRBD1. CDR1 is SEHNR, CDR2 FQNEAQ, per germline (reference sequence). CDR3 length equals 15 residues. V lost 5 bases and J lost 10; bases outside the gene matches: 15. The CDR3 loop reads CASSPGRTGNEVYTF. The CDR3 nucleotides are TGTGCCAGCAGCCCCGGCCGGACAGGGAATGAGGTCTACACCTTC.

The chain carries TRBV14 and TRBJ1-2, with no clear D. Germline values: CDR1 SGHDN, CDR2 FVKESK. Between the trimmed V and J ends, which lost 0 bases and 2 bases, there was a span of 25 bases. This CDR3 region has 20 residues. The CDR3 nucleotides read TGTGCCAGCAGCCAAGATAGGTCGGGCCGGAGAGCCCGGGAGAACTATGGCTACACCTTC. Its protein product is CASSQDRSGRRARENYGYTF.

The genes are TRBV3-1 and TRBJ2-5; 14 bases match TRBD2. The ends lost 4 bases at V and 2 bases at J; junction bases unmatched: 3. The CDR3 loop spans 16 amino acids. Per the germline V gene, CDR1 is LGHDT and CDR2 is YNNKEL (reference sequence). In DNA, the CDR3 is TGTGCCAGCAGCCGACTAGCGGGAGGGGGACAAGAGACCCAGTACTTC. It yields the protein CASSRLAGGGQETQYF.

This clonotype was seen more than once but under ten times. The chain carries TRBV7-2 and TRBJ1-2; the D is unclear. CDR1 and CDR2 from the germline V gene are SGHTA and FQGNSA. The CDR3 runs to 12 residues. Between the trimmed V and J ends, which lost 2 bases and 6 bases, there was a span of 7 bases. This CDR3 reads CASSLYGDGYTF. The DNA for the CDR3 is TGTGCCAGCAGCTTATACGGGGATGGCTACACCTTC.

In its sample, this clonotype was seen a few times. V and J are TRBV4-2 and TRBJ2-2; TRBD2 might be the D (6 bases). The V and J ends lost 3 bases and 7 bases respectively, with 18 bases between them. The CDR3 consists of 16 residues. Per germline, CDR1 LGHNA and CDR2 YNFKEQ. This chain's CDR3 is CASSHPGAGRGGELFF. CDR3 nucleotide sequence: TGTGCCAGCAGCCACCCCGGGGCGGGAAGGGGCGGGGAGCTGTTTTTT.

This clonotype came up a few times. The rearrangement joins TRBV10-3 to TRBJ2-5; a weak D match, TRBD1 (6 bases). Per germline, CDR1 ENHRY and CDR2 SYGVKD. Trimming took 8 bases from V and 2 from J, leaving 9 bases between them. The CDR3 length is 12 residues. The CDR3 spells CAIGDRQETQYF. The CDR3 DNA is TGTGCCATCGGAGACAGGCAAGAGACCCAGTACTTC.

Many counts were recorded for this clonotype. This chain connects TRBV20-1 to TRBJ2-7, with 11 positions matching TRBD1. The CDR3 spans 15 residues. Trimming took 6 bases from V and 2 from J; bases not matched to a gene: 9. Germline-derived CDR1 and CDR2 are DFQATT and SNEGSKA (reference sequence). The CDR3 bases are TGCAGTGCCCCCAAAAAGGGACAGGGGGCCTACGAGCAGTACTTC. It translates to CSAPKKGQGAYEQYF.

The V call is TRBV19, the J call TRBJ2-7; D unresolved. The length of the CDR3 is 12 residues. The germline V and J ends were trimmed by 9 bases and 0 bases, with 9 bases remaining between them. Germline V gives CDR1 LNHDA, CDR2 SQIVND (reference sequence). CDR3 protein: CASDSNSYEQYF. CDR3 sequence (DNA): TGTGCCAGCGACTCGAACTCCTACGAGCAGTACTTC.

The CDR3 sequence: CASSEQPLAGGGWEQYF. CDR3 in DNA: TGTGCCAGCAGTGAACAGCCCCTAGCGGGAGGCGGGTGGGAGCAGTACTTC. The V gene is TRBV25-1, the J gene TRBJ2-7; 11 bases map to TRBD2. Germline CDR1 is MGHDK and CDR2 is SYGVNS. The CDR3 is made up of 17 amino acids. V lost 2 bases, J lost 7 bases, and 13 bases stayed unmatched.

Ten or more counts support this clonotype. The chain combines TRBV20-1 with TRBJ2-7; tentative D call: TRBD1 (6 bases). The CDR3 loop spans 16 amino acids. From germline, CDR1 is DFQATT and CDR2 SNEGSKA (reference sequence). Between the trimmed V and J ends, which lost 0 bases and 7 bases, there was a span of 22 bases. The CDR3 region is CSARDPKTGRTGEQYF. In DNA, the CDR3 is TGCAGTGCTAGAGATCCAAAGACAGGTCGTACCGGGGAGCAGTACTTC.